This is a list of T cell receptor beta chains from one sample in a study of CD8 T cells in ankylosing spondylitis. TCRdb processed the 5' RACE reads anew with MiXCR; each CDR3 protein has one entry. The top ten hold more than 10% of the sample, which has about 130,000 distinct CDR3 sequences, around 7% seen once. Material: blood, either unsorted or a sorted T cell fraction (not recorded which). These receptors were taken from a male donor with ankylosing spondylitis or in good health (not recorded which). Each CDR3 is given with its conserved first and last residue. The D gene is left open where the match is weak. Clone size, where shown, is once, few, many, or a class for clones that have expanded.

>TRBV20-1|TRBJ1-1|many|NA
TGCAGTGCCCCATTGCCCGGGGTGAGGGCCACTGAAGCTTTCTTT
CSAPLPGVRATEAFF
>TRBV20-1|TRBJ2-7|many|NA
TGCAGTGCTAGAGATCCCGCCGGGACAACCTTGGGCGAGCAGTACTTC
CSARDPAGTTLGEQYF
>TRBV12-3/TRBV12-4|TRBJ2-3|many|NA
TGTGCCAGCAGTTTAGCGACTAGCACAGATACGCAGTATTTT
CASSLATSTDTQYF
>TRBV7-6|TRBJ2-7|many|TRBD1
TGTGCCAGCAGCTCTCGGACAGGGGGTCCCTACGAGCAGTACTTC
CASSSRTGGPYEQYF
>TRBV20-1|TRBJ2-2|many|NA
TGCAGTGCTGGCTCCCAGGGATACACCGGGGAGCTGTTTTTT
CSAGSQGYTGELFF
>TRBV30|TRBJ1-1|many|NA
TGTGCCTGGAGGATTGAGATTGAAGCTTTCTTT
CAWRIEIEAFF
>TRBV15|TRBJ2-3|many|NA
TGTGCCACCAGCAGCGATTCGGGTCCAGGGGGCACAGATACGCAGTATTTT
CATSSDSGPGGTDTQYF
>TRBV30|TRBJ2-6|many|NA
TGTGCCTTCGGGACTTACTCTGGGGCCAACGTCCTGACTTTC
CAFGTYSGANVLTF
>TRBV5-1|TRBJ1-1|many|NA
TGCGCCAGCAGCTGGGGGCGGGGGGGGTCGTATGCTTTCTTT
CASSWGRGGSYAFF
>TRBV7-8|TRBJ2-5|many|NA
TGTGCCAGCAGCTCGGGAGAAGAGACCCAGTACTTC
CASSSGEETQYF
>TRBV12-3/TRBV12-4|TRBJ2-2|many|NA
TGTGCCAGCAGTTTCGGCAGCCCCGACACCGGGGAGCTGTTTTTT
CASSFGSPDTGELFF
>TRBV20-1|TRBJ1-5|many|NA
TGCAGCGCGGCTCGGACAACCAATCAGCCCCAGCATTTT
CSAARTTNQPQHF
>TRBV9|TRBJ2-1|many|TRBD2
TGTGCCAGCAGCGTAGGCCCACGCGTAGCTAGCGGGAGGGTGAATCGGTACAATGAGCAGTTCTTC
CASSVGPRVASGRVNRYNEQFF
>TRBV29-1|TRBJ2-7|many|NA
TGCAGCGCCGCCTTAGAGTACGAGCAGTACTTC
CSAALEYEQYF
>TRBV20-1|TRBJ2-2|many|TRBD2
TGCAGTGCTAGAGATATCAGCGGGGGGAACACCGGGGAGCTGTTTTTT
CSARDISGGNTGELFF
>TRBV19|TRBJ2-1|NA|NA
TGTGCCAGTAGTATCCGGGGATCCTACAATGAGCAGTTCTTC
CASSIRGSYNEQFF
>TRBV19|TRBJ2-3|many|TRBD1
TGTGCCAGTAGTTCGCCGGGACAGGGGGCGATTAGGACAGATACGCAGTATTTT
CASSSPGQGAIRTDTQYF
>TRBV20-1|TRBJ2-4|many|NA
TGCAGTGCTAGAGATAGATTGGGGGGACCTTCAAACATTCAGTACTTC
CSARDRLGGPSNIQYF
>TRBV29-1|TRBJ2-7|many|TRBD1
TGCAGCGTAGGACAGGGGAACTACGAGCAGTACTTC
CSVGQGNYEQYF
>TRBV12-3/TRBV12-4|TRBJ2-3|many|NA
TGTGCCAGCAGTTTAGGGGCCACAGATACGCAGTATTTT
CASSLGATDTQYF
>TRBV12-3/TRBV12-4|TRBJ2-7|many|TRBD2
TGTGCCAGCACCAGACTAGCGGCACCCTACGAGCAGTACTTC
CASTRLAAPYEQYF
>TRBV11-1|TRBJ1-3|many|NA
TGTGCCAGCAGCTTATGGTCCGGGGGTCTAGAAGTTACTGGAAACACCATATATTTT
CASSLWSGGLEVTGNTIYF
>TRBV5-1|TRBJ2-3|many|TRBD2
TGCGCCAGCAGCTTTAGCGGGAGGTGGATTAGCACAGATACGCAGTATTTT
CASSFSGRWISTDTQYF
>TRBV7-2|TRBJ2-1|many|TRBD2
TGTGCCAGCAGCTTTTCCGGGGGGAATGAGCAGTTCTTC
CASSFSGGNEQFF
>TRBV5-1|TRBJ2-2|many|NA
TGCGCCAGCAGCCGCCCTTTGGTCGGGGAGCTGTTTTTT
CASSRPLVGELFF
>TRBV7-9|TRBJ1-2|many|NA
TGTGCCAGCAGCTATGGGGATTTCTATGGCTACACCTTC
CASSYGDFYGYTF
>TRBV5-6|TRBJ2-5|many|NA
TGTGCCAGCAGCTTGGAGTCCTCTAGGGTGGAAGAGACCCAGTACTTC
CASSLESSRVEETQYF
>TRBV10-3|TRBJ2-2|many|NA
TGTGCCATCAGTGTCGGGGAACACGGGGAGCTGTTTTTT
CAISVGEHGELFF
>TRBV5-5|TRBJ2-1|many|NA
TGTGCCAGCAGCTTGGATCCCTCGGACAAGCAGTTCTTC
CASSLDPSDKQFF
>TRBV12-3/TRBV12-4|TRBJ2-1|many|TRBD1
TGTGCCAGCAGTTTAGCCACAGGGGGCACTTCCTCCTACAATGAGCAGTTCTTC
CASSLATGGTSSYNEQFF
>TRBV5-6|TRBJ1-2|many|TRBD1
TGTGCCAGCCTGGACAGGGGATCTCATGGCTACACCTTC
CASLDRGSHGYTF
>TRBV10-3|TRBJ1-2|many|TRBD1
TGTGCCATCAGAGTCCGAGGACAGGGGGTCTATGGCTACACCTTC
CAIRVRGQGVYGYTF
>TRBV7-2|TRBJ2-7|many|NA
TGTGCCAGCAGCCAAGACAGATACGAGCAGTACTTC
CASSQDRYEQYF
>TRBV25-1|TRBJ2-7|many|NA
TGTGCCAGCAGTGAACGAGTAGGGCAGGATTCCTACGAGCAGTACTTC
CASSERVGQDSYEQYF
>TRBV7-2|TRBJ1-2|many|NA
TGTGCCAGCAGCTTATTCCCGACCAACTATGGCTACACCTTC
CASSLFPTNYGYTF
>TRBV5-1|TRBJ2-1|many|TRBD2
TGCGCCAGCAGCTACCGACTAGCGGTAGGTTGGGAGCAGTTCTTC
CASSYRLAVGWEQFF
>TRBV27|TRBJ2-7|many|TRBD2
TGTGCCAGCAGTGCAACCCCGGGACTAGCGGGAGAATACGAGCAGTACTTC
CASSATPGLAGEYEQYF
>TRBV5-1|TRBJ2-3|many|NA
TGCGCCAGCAGCTTGAGGGGGGGCTGGACAGATACGCAGTATTTT
CASSLRGGWTDTQYF
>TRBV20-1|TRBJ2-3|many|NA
TGCAGTGCTCTGGGGTTAGATACGCAGTATTTT
CSALGLDTQYF
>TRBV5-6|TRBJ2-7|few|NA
TGTGCCAGCAGCTTGGACGGGGGCCAGGAGCAGTACTTC
CASSLDGGQEQYF